These T cell receptor beta chains were read from a single sample in a study of technical replicates of blood from a handful of donors. The method was immunoSEQ multiplex PCR; TCRdb's version includes in-frame clones alone and lacks a portion of them. The sample contains 95,000 to 100,000 clones, approximately 96% of which appear only once. The source material was T cells isolated from PBMCs. The receptor source for this set is a human donor in good health. CDR3s include the opening cysteine and the closing phenylalanine or tryptophan. The D gene is left open where the match is weak. Only part of the rows carry a size: once, few, many, or a class if the clone is expanded.

size: NA; D: NA; J: TRBJ1-1; V: TRBV6-6; CDR3: CASSYSAGVAEAFF; DNA: TGTGCCAGCAGTTACTCTGCCGGGGTCGCTGAAGCTTTCTTT
size: NA; D: NA; J: TRBJ2-1; V: TRBV7-6; CDR3: CASSLDDTGTYNEQFF; DNA: TGTGCCAGCAGCTTAGACGATACAGGCACTTACAATGAGCAGTTCTTC
size: NA; D: NA; J: TRBJ1-5; V: TRBV27; CDR3: CASTALARAGQPQHF; DNA: TGTGCCAGCACCGCACTGGCCAGGGCGGGGCAGCCCCAGCATTTT
size: NA; D: NA; J: TRBJ1-2; V: TRBV10-1; CDR3: CASSETSSGYTF; DNA: TGCGCCAGCAGTGAAACTTCCTCCGGCTACACCTTC
size: NA; D: NA; J: TRBJ1-1; V: TRBV5-1; CDR3: CASSLESGRSYTEAFF; DNA: TGCGCCAGCAGCTTGGAGAGCGGCAGGTCCTACACTGAAGCTTTCTTT
size: once; D: NA; J: TRBJ2-1; V: TRBV7-2; CDR3: CASSGSGPLYNEQFF; DNA: TGTGCCAGCAGCGGTAGCGGACCCCTTTACAATGAGCAGTTCTTC
size: NA; D: NA; J: TRBJ2-7; V: TRBV5-5; CDR3: CASSRQDYEQYF; DNA: TGTGCCAGCAGCCGACAGGACTACGAGCAGTACTTC
size: NA; D: NA; J: TRBJ1-3; V: TRBV18; CDR3: CASSFGQSGNTIYF; DNA: TGTGCCAGCTCATTCGGACAGTCAGGAAACACCATATATTTT
size: NA; D: NA; J: TRBJ2-7; V: TRBV5-6; CDR3: CASSLWPSRAEQYF; DNA: TGTGCCAGCAGCTTGTGGCCTTCGAGGGCCGAGCAGTACTTC
size: once; D: NA; J: TRBJ1-4; V: TRBV28; CDR3: CASSHGRGTEKLFF; DNA: TGTGCCAGCAGCCACGGAAGGGGCACGGAAAAACTGTTTTTT
size: NA; D: NA; J: TRBJ2-7; V: TRBV4-1; CDR3: CASSQEPGTPTYEQYF; DNA: TGCGCCAGCAGCCAAGAACCCGGGACTCCTACCTACGAGCAGTACTTC
size: NA; D: TRBD1; J: TRBJ2-7; V: TRBV4-1; CDR3: CASSPSDRRYEQYF; DNA: TGCGCCAGCAGTCCTTCGGACAGGCGATACGAGCAGTACTTC
size: NA; D: NA; J: TRBJ2-3; V: TRBV9; CDR3: CASSVVGLLEVDTQYF; DNA: TGTGCCAGCAGCGTAGTGGGGCTCCTCGAAGTAGATACGCAGTATTTT
size: NA; D: TRBD2; J: TRBJ2-5; V: TRBV7-3; CDR3: CASSPGLAETQYF; DNA: TGTGCCAGCAGCCCCGGACTAGCGGAGACCCAGTACTTC
size: NA; D: NA; J: TRBJ2-3; V: TRBV29-1; CDR3: CSVTMVDTQYF; DNA: TGCAGCGTCACTATGGTGGATACGCAGTATTTT
size: few; D: NA; J: TRBJ1-4; V: TRBV14; CDR3: CASSQYGRGVNEKLFF; DNA: TGTGCCAGCAGCCAATATGGTCGAGGAGTTAATGAAAAACTGTTTTTT
size: NA; D: NA; J: TRBJ1-1; V: TRBV5-1; CDR3: CASSPPDRLKEAFF; DNA: TGCGCCAGCAGCCCACCCGACAGATTGAAAGAAGCTTTCTTT
size: NA; D: NA; J: TRBJ2-7; V: TRBV7-9; CDR3: CATLGGYEQYF; DNA: TGTGCCACCCTAGGCGGCTACGAGCAGTACTTC
size: NA; D: NA; J: TRBJ2-6; V: TRBV2; CDR3: CASSRSGPGANVLTF; DNA: TGTGCCAGCAGCCGATCAGGGCCGGGGGCCAACGTCCTGACTTTC
size: NA; D: TRBD1; J: TRBJ1-2; V: TRBV27; CDR3: CASSSILQGARVGYTF; DNA: TGTGCCAGCAGTTCCATCCTCCAGGGGGCGCGGGTCGGCTACACCTTC
size: NA; D: TRBD1; J: TRBJ2-3; V: TRBV28; CDR3: CASSLFQGVYIDRTDTQYF; DNA: TGTGCCAGCAGTTTATTTCAGGGGGTGTACATTGATCGCACAGATACGCAGTATTTT
size: NA; D: NA; J: TRBJ1-1; V: TRBV19; CDR3: CASSTSFRRLNTEAFF; DNA: TGTGCCAGTAGTACCTCCTTTAGGCGGTTGAACACTGAAGCTTTCTTT
size: NA; D: TRBD1; J: TRBJ2-3; V: TRBV19; CDR3: CASTVWGQSTDTQYF; DNA: TGTGCCAGTACCGTTTGGGGACAGAGCACAGATACGCAGTATTTT
size: NA; D: NA; J: TRBJ2-2; V: TRBV4-1; CDR3: CASSQSNLQGAVSGELFF; DNA: TGCGCCAGCAGCCAGTCTAACCTACAGGGCGCCGTGTCCGGGGAGCTGTTTTTT
size: once; D: NA; J: TRBJ2-7; V: TRBV7-2; CDR3: CASSGGAGRGEQYF; DNA: TGTGCCAGCAGTGGCGGGGCGGGAAGGGGCGAGCAGTACTTC
size: NA; D: NA; J: TRBJ2-7; V: TRBV16; CDR3: CASSQSLYRSYEQYF; DNA: TGTGCCAGCAGCCAATCCCTGTACAGAAGCTACGAGCAGTACTTC
size: NA; D: TRBD2; J: TRBJ2-1; V: TRBV4-1; CDR3: CASSQGTSGDKYNEQFF; DNA: TGCGCCAGCAGCCAGGGAACTAGCGGCGATAAGTACAATGAGCAGTTCTTC
size: NA; D: NA; J: TRBJ1-2; V: TRBV28; CDR3: CASSSRDSRGSGYTF; DNA: TGTGCCAGCAGTAGCCGGGACTCCAGAGGATCTGGCTACACCTTC
size: NA; D: TRBD1; J: TRBJ1-2; V: TRBV28; CDR3: CASSLPGQNNYGYTF; DNA: TGTGCCAGCAGTTTACCGGGACAGAACAACTATGGCTACACCTTC
size: once; D: NA; J: TRBJ1-3; V: TRBV9; CDR3: CASSEDISSGNTIYF; DNA: TGTGCCAGCAGTGAGGACATTAGCTCTGGAAACACCATATATTTT
size: NA; D: NA; J: TRBJ2-7; V: TRBV27; CDR3: CASSLVRVGEQYF; DNA: TGTGCCAGCAGTTTAGTCCGGGTAGGCGAGCAGTACTTC
size: NA; D: NA; J: TRBJ2-7; V: TRBV10-3; CDR3: CAISDVGASYEQYF; DNA: TGTGCCATCAGTGACGTTGGGGCCTCCTACGAGCAGTACTTC
size: NA; D: NA; J: TRBJ1-2; V: TRBV7-8; CDR3: CASSLYGGEVLYGYTF; DNA: TGTGCCAGCAGCCTATATGGAGGGGAGGTCCTCTATGGCTACACCTTC
size: NA; D: TRBD1; J: TRBJ1-2; V: TRBV4-2; CDR3: CASSRTGQGYDYGYTF; DNA: TGTGCCAGCAGCCGCACGGGACAGGGGTACGACTATGGCTACACCTTC
size: NA; D: TRBD1; J: TRBJ1-1; V: TRBV27; CDR3: CASSRGDRRFRNTEAFF; DNA: TGTGCCAGCAGCAGGGGGGACAGACGCTTTCGGAACACTGAAGCTTTCTTT
size: NA; D: TRBD2; J: TRBJ2-3; V: TRBV11-3; CDR3: CASSFLAGGRTDTQYF; DNA: TGTGCCAGCAGCTTCCTAGCGGGGGGGCGCACAGATACGCAGTATTTT
size: NA; D: NA; J: TRBJ2-3; V: TRBV5-1; CDR3: CASSFGQGRTDTQYF; DNA: TGCGCCAGCAGCTTTGGTCAGGGCCGAACAGATACGCAGTATTTT
size: NA; D: TRBD1; J: TRBJ2-5; V: TRBV28; CDR3: CASSTGGGIGETQYF; DNA: TGTGCCAGCAGCACAGGGGGCGGTATCGGGGAGACCCAGTACTTC
size: NA; D: TRBD2; J: TRBJ2-1; V: TRBV18; CDR3: CASSQTSGSFNEQFF; DNA: TGTGCCAGCTCACAGACTAGCGGGTCTTTCAATGAGCAGTTCTTC
size: NA; D: NA; J: TRBJ2-3; V: TRBV6-1; CDR3: CASSVSTDTQYF; DNA: TGTGCCAGCAGTGTTTCTACCGATACGCAGTATTTT
size: once; D: TRBD2; J: TRBJ2-2; V: TRBV9; CDR3: CASSPLGLAGAGELFF; DNA: TGTGCCAGCAGCCCCCTCGGGCTAGCGGGGGCCGGGGAGCTGTTTTTT
size: NA; D: TRBD1; J: TRBJ2-3; V: TRBV27; CDR3: CASSSGGSDTQYF; DNA: TGTGCCAGCAGTTCAGGGGGCTCAGATACGCAGTATTTT
size: NA; D: NA; J: TRBJ1-2; V: TRBV6-1; CDR3: CASMGFVYGYTF; DNA: TGTGCCAGCATGGGCTTTGTCTATGGCTACACCTTC
size: once; D: TRBD1; J: TRBJ2-5; V: TRBV19; CDR3: CASSIGNRGRETQYF; DNA: TGTGCCAGTAGTATAGGGAACAGGGGAAGAGAGACCCAGTACTTC
size: NA; D: NA; J: TRBJ1-4; V: TRBV5-1; CDR3: CASTPAGVLNEKLFF; DNA: TGCGCCAGCACACCTGCCGGGGTTCTTAATGAAAAACTGTTTTTT
size: NA; D: TRBD1; J: TRBJ1-2; V: TRBV19; CDR3: CASSIPQSRTGAVYGYTF; DNA: TGTGCCAGTAGTATCCCTCAATCCAGGACAGGGGCGGTTTATGGCTACACCTTC